These T cell receptor beta chains were read from a single sample in a study of cytomegalovirus exposure and HLA in healthy donors. Produced via immunoSEQ multiplex PCR; TCRdb's table is partial and in-frame only. The table has 100,000 to 150,000 clones, approximately 82% seen once. Sequenced input: PBMCs. The source of these receptors is a young woman in good health and CMV-seropositive. Each CDR3 is given without its conserved first and last residue. Each record gives: V gene, D gene, CDR3 protein. The D gene is left open where the match is weak.

TRBV7-8 - ASSLNAVSGANVLT
TRBV5-1 TRBD1 ASSLAGTGPYEQY
TRBV30 - AWSLALETQY
TRBV5-5 TRBD1 ASSFRQGSLTGELF
TRBV7-8 TRBD1 ASSPLVGTGRYSNQPQH
TRBV10-3 - AIRDRTDTQY
TRBV6-6 TRBD2 ASTKLAENTGELF
TRBV19 TRBD1 ASSTPGTGGNYGYT
TRBV5-1 - ASSLEVRGTDTQY
TRBV7-9 TRBD1 SSSLGDRVEQY
TRBV10-3 TRBD1 AIRTGAGELF
TRBV4-2 - ASSQESGEQY
TRBV27 TRBD1 ASSFEGALATEAF
TRBV19 TRBD2 ASSMGGVYTGELF
TRBV28 TRBD1 ARGTALNTEAF
TRBV5-6 - ASSLYSDAETQY
TRBV30 - AGGANYGYT
TRBV7-9 TRBD1 SSRIGTAEAF
TRBV5-1 - ASSVRGNYGYT
TRBV15 TRBD2 ATSRDLAGGDEQF
TRBV15 - ATSRGGDGTGELF
TRBV9 TRBD2 ASSVETSGGPNTGELF
TRBV25-1 - ASSERTVVQETQY
TRBV12-2 - ASRLAFPSGERTDTQY
TRBV5-6 TRBD2 ASSYLAGEGNTQY
TRBV19 - ASSSSLPSEQY
TRBV14 TRBD1 ASSPRTGDGYT
TRBV19 TRBD2 ASSIGGGGAETQY
TRBV4-2 - ASSRGVETQY